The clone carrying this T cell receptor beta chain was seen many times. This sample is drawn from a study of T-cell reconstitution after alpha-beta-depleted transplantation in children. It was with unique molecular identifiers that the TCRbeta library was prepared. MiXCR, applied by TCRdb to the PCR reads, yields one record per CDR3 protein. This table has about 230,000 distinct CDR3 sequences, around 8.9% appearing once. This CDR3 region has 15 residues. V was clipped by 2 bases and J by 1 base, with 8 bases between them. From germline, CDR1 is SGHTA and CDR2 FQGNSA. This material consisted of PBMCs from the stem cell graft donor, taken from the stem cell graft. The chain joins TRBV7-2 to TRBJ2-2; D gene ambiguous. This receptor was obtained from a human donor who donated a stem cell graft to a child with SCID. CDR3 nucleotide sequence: TGTGCCAGCAGCTTATCGGCTTTGAACACCGGGGAGCTGTTTTTT. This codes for CASSLSALNTGELFF.